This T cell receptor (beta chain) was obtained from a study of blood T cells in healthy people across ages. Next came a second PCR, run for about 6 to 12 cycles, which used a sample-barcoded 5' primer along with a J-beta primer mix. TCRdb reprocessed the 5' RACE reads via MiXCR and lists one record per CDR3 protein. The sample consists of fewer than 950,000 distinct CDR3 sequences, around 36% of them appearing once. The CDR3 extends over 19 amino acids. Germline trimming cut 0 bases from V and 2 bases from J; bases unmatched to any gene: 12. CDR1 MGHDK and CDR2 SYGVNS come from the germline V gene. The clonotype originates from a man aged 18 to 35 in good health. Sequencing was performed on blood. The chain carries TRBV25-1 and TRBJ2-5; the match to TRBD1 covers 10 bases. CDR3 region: CASSEYEGVRGQGQETQYF. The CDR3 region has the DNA TGTGCCAGCAGTGAATACGAGGGGGTGAGGGGACAGGGGCAAGAGACCCAGTACTTC.